The T cell receptor (beta chain) under discussion was sequenced for a study of shared clonotypes between healthy human individuals. This clone was seen a few times. CDR3 length equals 15 residues. Germline CDR1 and CDR2: MNHEY and SVGAGI. Trimming removed 6 bases from V and 2 bases from J, with 15 bases in between. Each sorted subset replicate got 200 ng genomic DNA, 25,000 to 35,000 genomes. Only in-frame clones appear in the TCRdb table, and some are missing; sequencing was by immunoSEQ multiplex PCR. The data contain around 100,000 clones, 55% to 80% of them singletons. This clonotype was sampled from a woman aged 25 to 45 in good health. Sample: memory CD8+ T cells sorted from blood. Subset given: CD45RO+ cells pooled with CCR7-negative TemRA cells. V and J are TRBV6-5 and TRBJ2-3; D unresolved. CDR3 nucleotide sequence: TGTGCCAGCAGCTCAAACCCTGACCACACAGATACGCAGTATTTT. Its translation: CASSSNPDHTDTQYF.